Below are 9 T cell receptor beta chains sequenced from a single sample in a study of regulatory T cells in long-lasting Graves disease. According to the study, TCR beta libraries were built with iRepertoire HTBI primers and CDR3-region Arm-PCR. TCRdb itself ran the multiplex PCR reads through MiXCR, one entry per CDR3 protein. The repertoire holds 400,000 to 450,000 distinct CDR3 sequences, about a quarter seen once, with roughly 28% in the top ten. Sample time point: persistent/refractory GD, antithyroid drugs over 5 years with positive TRAb. PBMCs provided the RNA from which the TCR library was made. Sequencing used peripheral blood mononuclear cells (PBMCs), obtained when the disease was refractory, from a patient treated with antithyroid drugs. Receptors originate from a female donor with Graves disease.

The V and J genes are TRBV19 and TRBJ1-6; D is unresolved. This CDR3 is 13 amino acids long. Germline values: CDR1 LNHDA, CDR2 SQIVND (reference sequence). V dropped 5 bases and J dropped 5 bases, with 7 bases sitting between them. The CDR3 reads CASSWADNSPLHF. The CDR3 DNA is TGTGCCAGTAGTTGGGCAGATAATTCACCCCTCCACTTT.

The chain combines TRBV5-4 with TRBJ1-2; 7 positions agree with TRBD1. Germline V CDR1 and CDR2: SGHNT, YYREEE (reference sequence). V shed 4 bases and J 4 bases; nucleotides not matched to a gene: 10. The CDR3 is 15 amino acids. The CDR3 loop reads CASSVDREALYGYTF. DNA of the CDR3: TGTGCCAGCAGCGTCGACAGGGAGGCACTCTATGGCTACACCTTC.

The V gene is TRBV5-8, the J gene TRBJ1-5, with D perhaps matching TRBD1 (5 bases). V was shortened by 5 bases and J by 9 bases, with 18 bases between the two germline ends. CDR1 is SGHTS, CDR2 YDEGEE, per germline. This CDR3 contains 14 residues. The CDR3 DNA reads TGTGCCAGCAGGGTTGGGGGTTCCGGGCCGCCCCAGCATTTT. Translated: CASRVGGSGPPQHF.

V is TRBV6-1 and J is TRBJ2-7; 12 positions agree with TRBD2. Unmatched junction bases numbered 10, after V lost 4 bases and J lost 0 bases. This CDR3 region has 18 residues. Germline V CDR1 and CDR2: MNHNS, SASEGT. DNA for the CDR3: TGTGCCAGCAGTGGGACTAGCGGGACATCGAGGCCCTCCTACGAGCAGTACTTC. Translation: CASSGTSGTSRPSYEQYF.

The chain joins TRBV7-2 to TRBJ2-7, with TRBD2 matching 7 bases. CDR1 and CDR2 from the germline V gene are SGHTA and FQGNSA. The CDR3 sequence is 19 residues long. The V gene end was trimmed by 5 bases and the J gene end by 9 bases; junction bases not matched to a gene: 28. In DNA, the CDR3 is TGTGCCAGCAGCAAAGGCACGCTGAGAGGCCAGACGGGACTATCAGGGCAGTACTTC. Translating gives CASSKGTLRGQTGLSGQYF.

The gene calls are TRBV6-5 and TRBJ2-3; 13 nucleotides agree with TRBD2. The CDR3 spans 18 residues. The ends lost 3 bases at V and 5 bases at J; junction bases unmatched: 11. Germline-derived CDR1 and CDR2 are MNHEY and SVGAGI. The CDR3 here is CASSYGTSGRASGDTQYF. The CDR3 DNA follows: TGTGCCAGCAGTTATGGAACTAGCGGGAGGGCCAGTGGAGATACGCAGTATTTT.

On this clonotype itself: A much larger clone lies a single base off, so this may be a read error. The chain employs TRBV2 and TRBJ2-5; D remains unclear. The CDR3 has 11 residues. CDR1 and CDR2 (germline): SNHLY, FYNNEI. In DNA, the CDR3 is TGTGCCAGCGGTGAAATCGGAACCCAGTACTTC. Protein sequence: CASGEIGTQYF.

On this clonotype: A read error is possible here, since a much larger clone lies one base away. V gene TRBV12-3 or TRBV12-4 combines with J gene TRBJ2-7; D gene unclear. This CDR3 comprises 15 residues. The DNA of the CDR3 is TGTGCCAGCAGTTTATGGTCGCGGTCAACCTACGGGCAGTACTTC. Translated: CASSLWSRSTYGQYF.

The chain combines TRBV28 with TRBJ2-5; 9 nucleotides agree with TRBD1. The DNA end favors TRBJ2-1, so the J call may be wrong. Germline V gene lookup returns CDR1 MDHEN and CDR2 SYDVKM. The CDR3 is 17 residues long. CDR3 region: CASSQGPGTGLVNEQFF. The CDR3 region has the DNA TGTGCCAGCAGCCAAGGACCCGGGACAGGGTTAGTCAATGAGCAGTTCTTC.